A single sample gave rise to the 8 T cell receptor beta chains below, sequenced in a study of blood T cell repertoires in COVID-19. Sequenced by immunoSEQ multiplex PCR; TCRdb stores in-frame clones only, minus some. The repertoire holds 150,000 to 200,000 clones, with about 85% as singletons. The sequenced sample was peripheral blood. These receptors were collected from a woman older than 75 with acute or convalescent COVID-19.

The rearrangement joins TRBV18 to TRBJ1-2; TRBD1 matches 9 bases. The junction had 9 bases not matched to a gene; V was cut back by 3 bases and J by 4 bases. CDR1 and CDR2 (germline): KGHSH, LQKENI. The CDR3 loop spans 16 amino acids. Here the CDR3 reads CASSPQDRGRAYGYTF. The CDR3 DNA follows: TGTGCCAGCTCACCTCAGGACAGGGGACGGGCCTATGGCTACACCTTC.

This chain uses TRBV5-1 with TRBJ1-4; tentative D call: TRBD1 (6 bases). CDR3 length: 15 residues. V gave up 2 bases and J gave up 4 bases, with 12 bases separating them. Per the germline V gene, CDR1 is SGHRS and CDR2 is YFSETQ. CDR3 nucleotides: TGCGCCAGCAGCTTTACAGGGTCGGGTAATGAAAAACTGTTTTTT. This gives the protein CASSFTGSGNEKLFF.

This chain joins TRBV7-9 and TRBJ1-6; 8 nucleotides agree with TRBD1. The CDR3 runs 15 residues. The V gene's germline CDR1 is SEHNR and CDR2 FQNEAQ (reference sequence). Trimming at V came to 3 bases and at J to 7 bases, leaving 5 bases not matched to a gene. The DNA of the CDR3 is TGTGCCAGCAGCTTCGCAGGACAGGGCAATTCACCCCTCCACTTT. Translation: CASSFAGQGNSPLHF. The whole variable domain, filled in from reference TRBV7-9 and TRBJ1-6, reads DTGVSQNPRHKITKRGQNVTFRCDPISEHNRLYWYRQTLGQGPEFLTYFQNEAQLEKSRLLSDRFSAERPKGSFSTLEIQRTEQGDSAMYLCASSFAGQGNSPLHFGNGTRLTVT.

The V gene is TRBV30, the J gene TRBJ2-4; 8 bases fit TRBD2. CDR3 length equals 11 residues. CDR1 and CDR2 from the germline V gene are GTSNPN and SVGIG (reference sequence). Trimming cost V 8 bases and J 7 bases; bases outside gene matches: 4. CDR3 protein: CAVRGGNIQYF. The CDR3 DNA sequence: TGTGCCGTTCGGGGGGGGAACATTCAGTACTTC.

The chain has TRBV9 and TRBJ1-5, with a possible D match to TRBD1 (5 bases). This CDR3 contains 14 residues. The germline V and J ends were trimmed by 3 bases and 2 bases, with 9 bases remaining between them. CDR1 and CDR2 (germline): SGDLS, YYNGEE. In nucleotides, the CDR3 is TGTGCCAGCAGCGCCTCGGGGGGCAATCAGCCCCAGCATTTT. It yields the protein CASSASGGNQPQHF.

This chain uses TRBV7-9 with TRBJ2-6; D call uncertain. The CDR3 runs 15 residues. Per germline, CDR1 SEHNR and CDR2 FQNEAQ (reference sequence). The V gene lost 1 base and the J gene lost 0 bases, with 4 bases spanning the gap. The chain's CDR3 is CASSLVRSGANVLTF. The CDR3 nucleotides read TGTGCCAGCAGCTTAGTCCGCTCTGGGGCCAACGTCCTGACTTTC.

The chain is built from TRBV12-5 and TRBJ1-6; a possible D gene is TRBD1 (6 bases). V was clipped by 5 bases and J by 7 bases, with 12 bases between them. CDR1 LGHNT and CDR2 FRNRAP come from the germline V gene. The CDR3 contains 14 residues. The CDR3 is CASGPDSWNSPLHF. In DNA form, the CDR3 reads TGTGCTAGTGGTCCGGACAGCTGGAATTCACCCCTCCACTTT.

The rearrangement joins TRBV5-4 to TRBJ1-2, with 7 bases matching TRBD1. V gave up 0 bases and J gave up 8 bases; unmatched junction bases: 7. The CDR3 runs 14 residues. Germline V CDR1 and CDR2: SGHNT, YYREEE (reference sequence). The DNA for the CDR3 is TGTGCCAGCAGCTTGGGGTCCCAGGGGGAGGGCTACACCTTC. The encoded protein is CASSLGSQGEGYTF.